These T cell receptor beta chains were read from a single sample in a study of T cell repertoires in cytomegalovirus infection. Their target antigens are unknown. Each CDR3 protein gets one entry after TCRdb re-called the reads with MiXCR. The sample has about 55,000 distinct CDR3 sequences; more than 15% are singletons. Material: CD8+ T cells from cultured PBMCs, obtained from culture after CMV antigen stimulation. These receptors were taken from a human donor in good health (CMV status not recorded). Some clones in this sample may be carry-over from other donors' samples. CDR3s include the opening cysteine and the closing phenylalanine or tryptophan. The order of the fields is J gene, D gene, clone size, V gene, CDR3 protein. A D gene is named only where the DNA matches it firmly. Only some rows state a clone size, as once, few, many or a class for expanded clones.

J gene: TRBJ2-5; D gene: NA; clone size: NA; V gene: TRBV7-2; CDR3 protein: CASSSPGTHVETQYF
J gene: TRBJ2-1; D gene: NA; clone size: NA; V gene: TRBV12-3/TRBV12-4; CDR3 protein: CASSPIDRGKYNEQFF
J gene: TRBJ2-6; D gene: NA; clone size: few; V gene: TRBV5-4; CDR3 protein: CASSLIFSGANVLTF
J gene: TRBJ1-5; D gene: TRBD1; clone size: NA; V gene: TRBV7-9; CDR3 protein: CASSRTGINQPQHF
J gene: TRBJ1-2; D gene: NA; clone size: NA; V gene: TRBV6-6; CDR3 protein: CASSPQEVDYTF
J gene: TRBJ2-3; D gene: NA; clone size: NA; V gene: TRBV7-2; CDR3 protein: CAIGRELRSDTQYF
J gene: TRBJ1-6; D gene: TRBD1; clone size: NA; V gene: TRBV7-2; CDR3 protein: CASSLTGEFNSPLHF
J gene: TRBJ2-1; D gene: NA; clone size: once; V gene: TRBV7-6; CDR3 protein: CASRGKPDYNEQFF
J gene: TRBJ1-1; D gene: NA; clone size: NA; V gene: TRBV7-8; CDR3 protein: CASSGGGTEAFF
J gene: TRBJ2-1; D gene: NA; clone size: few; V gene: TRBV7-2; CDR3 protein: CASSPTGGGGDEQFF
J gene: TRBJ2-1; D gene: NA; clone size: NA; V gene: TRBV9; CDR3 protein: CASRDPSYNEQFF
J gene: TRBJ2-7; D gene: TRBD2; clone size: few; V gene: TRBV6-2/TRBV6-3; CDR3 protein: CASSYSRLIGGDYEQYF
J gene: TRBJ1-3; D gene: NA; clone size: NA; V gene: TRBV4-1; CDR3 protein: CASSQEGAGNTIYF
J gene: TRBJ1-1; D gene: NA; clone size: NA; V gene: TRBV27; CDR3 protein: CASSFVGAEAFF